The text below deals with one TCR beta chain. As yet, its antigen is unknown. Together with a sample-barcoded 5' primer, a J-beta primer mix was included in a second PCR lasting about 6 to 12 cycles. Every single cDNA molecule received a tag from a template-switch adaptor with 12 random nucleotides. TCRdb re-derived calls from the 5' RACE reads in MiXCR, one entry per CDR3 protein. This sample has under 1,000,000 distinct CDR3 sequences; 35% to 40% occur once, and the top ten carry roughly 13%. The data derive from a study of blood T cells in healthy people across ages. The study's findings and limits: Unknown donor CMV status possibly confounded expanded clonotype changes.

The germline V gene has CDR1 DFQATT and CDR2 SNEGSKA (reference sequence). The J segment lost 5 bases and the V segment lost 0 bases, leaving 15 bases of the junction unmatched. This CDR3 has 17 residues. V usage is TRBV20-1 and J usage is TRBJ1-2; 7 bases align to TRBD1. Material for sequencing was blood. This clonotype originated in a man younger than 35 in good health. This CDR3 is CSARDQGGRTYRYGYTF. CDR3 DNA sequence: TGCAGTGCTAGAGATCAGGGGGGACGGACTTACCGATATGGCTACACCTTC.